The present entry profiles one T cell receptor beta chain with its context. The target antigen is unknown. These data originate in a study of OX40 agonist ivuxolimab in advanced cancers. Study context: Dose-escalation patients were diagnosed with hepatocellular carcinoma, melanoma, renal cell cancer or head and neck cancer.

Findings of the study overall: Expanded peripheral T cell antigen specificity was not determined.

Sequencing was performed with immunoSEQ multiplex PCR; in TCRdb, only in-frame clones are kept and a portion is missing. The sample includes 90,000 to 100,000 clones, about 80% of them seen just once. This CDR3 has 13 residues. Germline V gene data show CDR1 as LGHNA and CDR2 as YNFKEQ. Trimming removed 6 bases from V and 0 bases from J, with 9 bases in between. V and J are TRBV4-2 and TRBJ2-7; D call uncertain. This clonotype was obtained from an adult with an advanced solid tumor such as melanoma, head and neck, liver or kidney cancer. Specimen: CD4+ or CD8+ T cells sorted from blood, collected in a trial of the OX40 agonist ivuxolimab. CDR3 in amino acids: CASSLLDSYEQYF. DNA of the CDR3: TGTGCCAGCAGTCTGCTGGACTCCTACGAGCAGTACTTC.